This T cell receptor (beta chain) was observed in a study of T-cell reconstitution after alpha-beta-depleted transplantation in children. Study results and caveats: It was reported that alpha-beta T cells came from several hundred expanded graft clones (about two months after transplant). Newly produced T cells mostly provided counts and TCRbeta diversity after one year, as hyperexpanded clones declined.

This clonotype was observed many times. Its antigen is unknown. During its preparation, the TCRbeta library received unique molecular identifiers. One entry per CDR3 protein results from TCRdb running MiXCR on the PCR reads. Of 200,000 to 250,000 distinct CDR3 sequences listed, about a tenth are singletons. Germline CDR1 MNHEY, CDR2 SMNVEV (reference sequence). Trimming shortened V by 6 bases and J by 6 bases, and 9 bases separated the two germline ends. This CDR3 region has 12 residues. This specimen was PBMCs, taken before TCRalphabeta/CD19-depleted stem cell transplant. This chain uses TRBV27 with TRBJ2-1; maybe TRBD2 (5 bases). This clonotype was sampled from a child younger than two with acute myeloid leukemia, due to receive a stem cell transplant. The CDR3 sequence: CASRLGSNEQFF. CDR3 nucleotide sequence: TGTGCCAGCAGACTAGGGAGCAATGAGCAGTTCTTC.